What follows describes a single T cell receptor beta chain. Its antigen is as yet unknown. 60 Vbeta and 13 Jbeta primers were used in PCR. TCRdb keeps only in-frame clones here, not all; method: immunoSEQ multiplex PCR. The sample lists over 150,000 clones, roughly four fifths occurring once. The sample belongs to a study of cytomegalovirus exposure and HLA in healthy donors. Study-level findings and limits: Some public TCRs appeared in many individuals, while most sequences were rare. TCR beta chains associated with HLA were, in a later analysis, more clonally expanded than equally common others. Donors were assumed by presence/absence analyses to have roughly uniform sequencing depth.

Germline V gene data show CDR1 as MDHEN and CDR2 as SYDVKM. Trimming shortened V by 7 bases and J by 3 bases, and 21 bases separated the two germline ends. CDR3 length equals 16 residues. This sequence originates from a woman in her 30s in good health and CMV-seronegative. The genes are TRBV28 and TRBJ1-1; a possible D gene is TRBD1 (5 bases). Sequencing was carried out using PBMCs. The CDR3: CASTGGGKGWDTEAFF. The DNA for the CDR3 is TGTGCCAGCACCGGGGGGGGAAAGGGTTGGGACACTGAAGCTTTCTTT. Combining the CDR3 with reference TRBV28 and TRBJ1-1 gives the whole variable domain DVKVTQSSRYLVKRTGEKVFLECVQDMDHENMFWYRQDPGLGLRLIYFSYDVKMKEKGDIPEGYSVSREKKERFSLILESASTNQTSMYLCASTGGGKGWDTEAFFGQGTRLTVV.